This T cell receptor (beta chain) derives from a study of human T cells and chemical hapten exposure. Across the whole study: Each week of the approximately 26-week study, patients had diphenylcyclopropenone applied to the scalp.

TCRdb re-analysed the RACE reads in MiXCR, keeping a single row per CDR3 protein. The table includes some 84,000 distinct CDR3 sequences, 10% detected once. Regarding the study as a whole: Donors had alopecia, so their immune response may differ from healthy people's.

This CDR3 is built from 19 residues. CDR1 SGHTA and CDR2 FQGNSA come from the germline V gene. Unmatched junction bases numbered 15, after V lost 4 bases and J lost 1 base. Regarding this clonotype: Its cognate antigen is unknown.

Time point described: patch test 2, 6 weeks after DPC sensitization. Treatment indicated: therapeutic diphenylcyclopropenone sensitization with weekly scalp DPC. The clonotype comes from a woman aged 45-60 years with alopecia areata. Some clones in this sample may be carry-over from other donors' samples. The rearrangement joins TRBV7-2 to TRBJ2-3, with 9 bases aligning to TRBD1. The input for sequencing was whole blood, taken in connection with sensitization to the hapten diphenylcyclopropenone (DPC). The CDR3: CASSSRATYRGPGTDTQYF. As DNA, the CDR3 is TGTGCCAGCAGCTCTAGGGCGACTTACAGGGGGCCGGGCACAGATACGCAGTATTTT.